This TCR beta chain originates from a study of radiotherapy plus CTLA-4 blockade in lung cancer. Germline values: CDR1 WSHSY, CDR2 SAAADI. Trimming pared 1 base from V and 0 bases from J, leaving 12 bases between. This CDR3 contains 16 residues. Remarks on this clone: Its target is not known.

TCRdb's table, derived via immunoSEQ multiplex PCR, lists solely in-frame clones and lacks some. Among more than 75,000 clones, roughly 80% were seen once, and the ten largest hold roughly 24%. Points from the study as a whole: Alongside interferon-beta, early blood T cell clone dynamics were reportedly the best predictor of response.

Chemo-refractory metastatic non-small-cell lung cancer patients underwent focal radiation alongside CTLA-4 blockade with ipilimumab. This sample comprised peripheral blood, obtained from a patient treated with radiotherapy plus ipilimumab. The receptor was derived from a human donor with non-small cell lung cancer that progressed on radiotherapy plus ipilimumab. The genes are TRBV10-2 and TRBJ1-2; D is perhaps TRBD1 (5 bases). CDR3 DNA sequence: TGCGCCAGCAGTGAGTTTCGCCAGGGTACTAACTATGGCTACACCTTC. Translation: CASSEFRQGTNYGYTF.